One T cell receptor beta chain is described in this entry. Its antigen is undetermined. Expressed TCRB transcripts got sequenced, as all isolated RNA was reverse transcribed. Some clones are missing from TCRdb's copy, which holds only in-frame ones; the method was immunoSEQ multiplex PCR. The sample holds around 650,000 clones, around 12% seen once. The CDR3 runs to 15 residues. Germline CDR1 SGHNT, CDR2 YYREEE (reference sequence). The junction had 6 bases not matched to a gene; V was cut back by 4 bases and J by 7 bases. This sample is part of a study of beta chain features in type 1 diabetes. Study-wide findings and caveats: Relative to healthy donors, patients appeared to have naive, central memory and Treg TCRB repertoires that were more similar. Over-representation of high TCR-expressing cells was a possible consequence of cDNA sequencing. Among all four CD4+ subsets, Type 1 diabetes patients had TCRB CDR3s that were moderately but significantly shorter.

The gene calls are TRBV5-4 and TRBJ1-6; 9 bases are shared with TRBD1. The source is a man aged 25-45 years with type 1 diabetes. Sequencing was performed on naive CD4+ T cells from blood. This CDR3 reads CASSNGQGTNSPLHF. In nucleotides, the CDR3 is TGTGCCAGCAGCAACGGACAGGGGACAAATTCACCCCTCCACTTT. Looking up the rest from reference TRBV5-4 and TRBJ1-6 gives the full variable domain: ETGVTQSPTHLIKTRGQQVTLRCSSQSGHNTVSWYQQALGQGPQFIFQYYREEENGRGNFPPRFSGLQFPNYSSELNVNALELDDSALYLCASSNGQGTNSPLHFGNGTRLTVT.